This T cell receptor beta chain was retrieved from a study of T cells in Graves' hyperthyroidism and ophthalmopathy. There were TCR beta CDR3 regions amplified from RNA transcripts. The TCR CDR3 was amplified in a first-round RT-PCR using the HTBI primer set. TCRdb reanalysed the multiplex PCR reads using MiXCR and keeps one entry per CDR3 protein. This repertoire shows around 600,000 distinct CDR3 sequences, 14% found once; its top ten account for around an eighth. The V gene's germline CDR1 is DFQATT and CDR2 SNEGSKA (reference sequence). V shed 3 bases and J shed 0 bases, with 14 bases lying between them. CDR3 length: 15 amino acids.

The sample comprised blood. V usage is TRBV20-1 and J usage is TRBJ2-5; no clear D gene. This clonotype was obtained from a woman aged 50 to 60 with Graves' ophthalmopathy. CDR3 sequence: CSARVSDWYQETQYF. The CDR3 DNA sequence: TGCAGTGCTAGGGTCAGCGATTGGTACCAAGAGACCCAGTACTTC.